Listed below are T cell receptor beta chains from one sample, sequenced in a study of T cells in Graves' hyperthyroidism and ophthalmopathy. One entry per CDR3 protein, called by TCRdb with MiXCR from the multiplex PCR reads. The sample shows roughly 570,000 distinct CDR3 sequences, roughly 50% of them seen only once. Material for sequencing was peripheral blood or thyroid tissue (not recorded which). The receptors were sampled from an adult woman with Graves' disease, either hyperthyroidism or ophthalmopathy (not recorded which). CDR3s include the opening cysteine and the closing phenylalanine or tryptophan. A D gene is named only where the DNA matches it firmly. A row's size may be missing; if present it is once, few, many or a size class.

V gene	clone size	J gene	D gene	CDR3 protein	CDR3 DNA
TRBV29-1	few	TRBJ2-2	.	CSVEDGTKNTGELFF	TGCAGCGTTGAAGATGGAACCAAGAACACCGGGGAGCTGTTTTTT
TRBV14	many	TRBJ2-2	.	CASSQSWTAGELFF	TGTGCCAGCAGCCAAAGCTGGACAGCCGGGGAGCTGTTTTTT
TRBV28	.	TRBJ1-2	.	CASSLSGGPWGYTF	TGTGCCAGCAGTTTATCGGGGGGACCCTGGGGCTACACCTTC
TRBV4-1	many	TRBJ1-6	.	CASSQGPGNNSPLHF	TGCGCCAGCAGCCAAGGACCAGGGAATAATTCACCCCTCCACTTT
TRBV6-5	.	TRBJ2-5	.	CASSDKQETQYF	TGCGCCAGCAGTGACAAGCAAGAGACCCAGTACTTC
TRBV25-1	.	TRBJ1-1	TRBD1	CASSNRDRLNTEAFF	TGTGCCAGCAGTAACCGGGACAGGTTGAACACTGAAGCTTTCTTT
TRBV10-3	.	TRBJ2-7	.	CAISERESTYEQYF	TGTGCCATCAGCGAACGGGAGAGTACCTACGAGCAGTACTTC
TRBV4-1	.	TRBJ1-1	TRBD1	CASSQPGQGARRTEAFF	TGCGCCAGCAGCCAACCGGGACAGGGGGCGCGAAGGACTGAAGCTTTCTTT
TRBV12-3/TRBV12-4	many	TRBJ2-7	TRBD2	CASSPPGREGYEQYF	TGTGCCAGCAGTCCTCCGGGCAGGGAGGGTTACGAGCAGTACTTC
TRBV20-1	few	TRBJ1-2	.	CSARYSERGYTF	TGCAGTGCTAGGTATTCGGAGCGAGGCTACACCTTC
TRBV14	.	TRBJ2-7	.	CASSVAERSTPLNF	TGTGCCAGCAGCGTAGCAGAGCGCAGCACCCCCCTTAACTTC
TRBV7-2	.	TRBJ2-7	TRBD2	CASSSGTSTHEQYF	TGTGCCAGCAGCTCCGGGACTAGCACCCACGAGCAGTACTTC
TRBV20-1	many	TRBJ2-7	.	CSAERPSASSYEQYF	TGCAGTGCTGAACGGCCTAGCGCGAGCTCCTACGAGCAGTACTTC
TRBV6-6	.	TRBJ2-6	.	CASRYTGLSGANVLTF	TGTGCCAGCAGGTACACAGGACTCTCTGGGGCCAACGTCCTGACTTTC
TRBV20-1	many	TRBJ2-2	.	CSARVLGTSSTGELFF	TGCAGTGCTAGAGTTTTGGGGACATCCTCCACCGGGGAGCTGTTTTTT
TRBV5-1	.	TRBJ1-1	.	CASSSGTLSMNTEAFF	TGCGCCAGCAGCTCTGGGACGCTCTCAATGAACACTGAAGCTTTCTTC
TRBV29-1	.	TRBJ2-5	TRBD2	CGVGVTSIQETQYF	TGCGGCGTTGGGGTGACTAGCATTCAAGAGACCCAGTACTTC